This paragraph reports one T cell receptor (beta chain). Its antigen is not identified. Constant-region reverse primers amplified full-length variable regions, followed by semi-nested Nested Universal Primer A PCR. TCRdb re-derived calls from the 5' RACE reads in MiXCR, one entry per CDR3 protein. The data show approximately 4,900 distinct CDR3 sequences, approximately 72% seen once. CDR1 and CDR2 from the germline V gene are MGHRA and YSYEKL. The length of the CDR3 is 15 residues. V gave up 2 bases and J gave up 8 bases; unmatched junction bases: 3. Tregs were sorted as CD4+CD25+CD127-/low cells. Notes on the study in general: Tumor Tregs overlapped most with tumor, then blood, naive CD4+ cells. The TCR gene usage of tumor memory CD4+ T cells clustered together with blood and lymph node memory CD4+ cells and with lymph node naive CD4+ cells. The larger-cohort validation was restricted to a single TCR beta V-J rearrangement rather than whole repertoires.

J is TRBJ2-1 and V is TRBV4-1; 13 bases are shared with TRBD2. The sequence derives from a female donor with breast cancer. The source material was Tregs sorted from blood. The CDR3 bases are TGCGCCAGCAGCCAATTACTAGCGGGAGGGTATGAGCAGTTCTTC. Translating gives CASSQLLAGGYEQFF.